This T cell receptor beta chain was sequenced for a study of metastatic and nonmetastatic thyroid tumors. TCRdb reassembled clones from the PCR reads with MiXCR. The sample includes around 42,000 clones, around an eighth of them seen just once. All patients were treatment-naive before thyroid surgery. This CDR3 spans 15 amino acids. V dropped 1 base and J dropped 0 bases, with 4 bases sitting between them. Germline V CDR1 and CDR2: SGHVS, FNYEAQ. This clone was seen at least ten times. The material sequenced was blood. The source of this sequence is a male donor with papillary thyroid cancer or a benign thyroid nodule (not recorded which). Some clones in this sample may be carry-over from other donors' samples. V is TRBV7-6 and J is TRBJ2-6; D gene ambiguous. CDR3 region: CASSLGSSGANVLTF. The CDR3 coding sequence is TGTGCCAGCAGCTTAGGGAGCTCTGGGGCCAACGTCCTGACTTTC.